The source of this T cell receptor (beta chain) is a study of molecular identifiers for immune sequencing clone quantification. Input for naive CD8 libraries was roughly 20,000 to 1,000,000 sorted cells; the RNA fraction used was 10%, 30% or 50%. Using its own MiXCR run on the PCR reads, TCRdb lists one record per CDR3 protein. The sample yields about 65,000 distinct CDR3 sequences, 18% seen once. This clonotype came up many times. With 5 bases removed from V and 4 bases from J, the gap between germline ends came to 6 bases. The CDR3 consists of 12 residues. Looked up from germline, CDR1 is MNHEY and CDR2 is SVGAGI.

This TCR derives from a human donor in good health. Some libraries in this study had Jurkat cell RNA spiked in. Sequenced: naive CD8+ T cells from blood, with Jurkat cell RNA spiked in. Subset meaning: FACS-sorted CD8+CD4-CCR7+CD45RA+ naive T cells. J is TRBJ2-1 and V is TRBV6-5; D not resolved. DNA of the CDR3: TGTGCCAGCAGTACCCCTTACAATGAGCAGTTCTTC. This translates into CASSTPYNEQFF.